These 23 T cell receptor beta chains were all obtained from the same sample, sequenced in a study of T cell responses to AZD1222 COVID-19 vaccine. Only in-frame clones appear in the TCRdb table, and some are missing; sequencing was by immunoSEQ multiplex PCR. This sample has about 180,000 clones; 88% occur once, and the top ten carry around 26%. The source was peripheral blood, collected 28 days after the second AZD1222 dose. The receptors were sampled from an adult who received the AZD1222 COVID-19 vaccine.

V usage is TRBV7-2 and J usage is TRBJ2-2; 8 positions agree with TRBD2. J was trimmed by 5 bases and V by 5 bases; bases with no gene match: 10. This CDR3 region has 16 residues. Germline loops: CDR1 SGHTA, CDR2 FQGNSA. CDR3 in amino acids: CASSSTGLAATGELFF. The CDR3 DNA follows: TGTGCCAGCAGCAGCACCGGACTAGCAGCAACCGGGGAGCTGTTTTTT.

This clone appeared a single time. The V gene is TRBV21-1, the J gene TRBJ2-7; the table's D call of TRBD1 was not tested on the DNA. TRBV21-1 is a pseudogene. The CDR3 spans 14 residues. The CDR3 protein is CASSKQEQTYEQYF. CDR3 sequence (DNA): TGTGCCAGCAGCAAACAGGAACAAACCTACGAGCAGTACTTC.

The chain couples TRBV21-1 to TRBJ2-5; no check of the table's D call, TRBD2, against the DNA was made. TRBV21-1 is flagged as a pseudogene. The CDR3 runs 17 residues. The CDR3 loop reads CASRAYGTSGILETQYF. CDR3 in DNA: TGTGCCAGCAGAGCATACGGGACTAGCGGGATTTTAGAGACCCAGTACTTC.

To note about this clone: Germline and junction disagree at one end, which may indicate a read error. The chain couples TRBV7-7 to TRBJ2-1; tentatively, D is TRBD1 (5 bases). The CDR3 runs to 15 residues. Germline lookup yields CDR1 SSHAT and CDR2 FNYEAQ (reference sequence). The CDR3 DNA sequence: TGTGCTAGCAGCTTAAGTCAGGGTTCCTACAATGAGCAGTTCTTC. This gives the protein CASSLSQGSYNEQFF.

The V call is TRBV5-1, the J call TRBJ2-7; no clear D. From germline, CDR1 is SGHRS and CDR2 YFSETQ. Trimming removed 4 bases at V and 2 bases at J, with 7 bases between. The CDR3 has 12 residues. The CDR3 here is CASSRDTYEQYF. The CDR3 coding sequence is TGCGCCAGCAGCAGAGACACCTACGAGCAGTACTTC.

The CDR3: CASSLVGGGYNEQFF. The CDR3 DNA sequence: TGTGCCAGCAGCTTGGTCGGGGGCGGCTACAATGAGCAGTTCTTC. The chain uses TRBV5-4 and TRBJ2-1, with D possibly called TRBD1 or TRBD2 (6 bases each). CDR1 and CDR2 (germline): SGHNT, YYREEE (reference sequence). V was trimmed by 0 bases and J by 3 bases, leaving 10 bases between them. The CDR3 is made up of 15 amino acids. Full variable domain (remainder filled in from reference TRBV5-4 and TRBJ2-1): ETGVTQSPTHLIKTRGQQVTLRCSSQSGHNTVSWYQQALGQGPQFIFQYYREEENGRGNFPPRFSGLQFPNYSSELNVNALELDDSALYLCASSLVGGGYNEQFFGPGTRLTVL.

The chain couples TRBV24-1 to TRBJ2-1; 10 nucleotides match TRBD1. The CDR3 totals 17 residues. Germline V gene data show CDR1 as KGHDR and CDR2 as SFDVKD. Trimming removed 3 bases from V and 4 bases from J; junction bases left unmatched: 8. The CDR3 is CATSDVPGTGAYNEQFF. As DNA, the CDR3 is TGTGCCACCAGTGATGTCCCCGGGACAGGGGCTTACAATGAGCAGTTCTTC.

The rearrangement uses TRBV11-2 and TRBJ2-6, with 10 bases fitting TRBD2. Trimming took 1 base from V and 4 from J; bases not matched to a gene: 7. Germline V gene lookup returns CDR1 SGHAT and CDR2 FQNNGV. CDR3 length: 18 residues. CDR3: CASSLGSGRAPGANVLTF. The CDR3 region has the DNA TGTGCCAGCAGCTTAGGAAGCGGGAGGGCCCCAGGGGCCAACGTCCTGACTTTC.

The chain combines TRBV7-2 with TRBJ1-2, with D perhaps TRBD1 (5 bases). The CDR3 length is 16 residues. V dropped 5 bases and J dropped 6 bases, with 22 bases sitting between them. Germline assignment: CDR1 SGHTA and CDR2 FQGNSA. CDR3 residues: CASSPRRGNVVDGYTF. CDR3 nucleotides: TGTGCCAGCAGCCCCCGCCGGGGCAATGTCGTCGATGGCTACACCTTC.

The chain has TRBV11-3 and TRBJ2-1, with D possibly being TRBD2 (6 bases). Trimming removed 5 bases at V and 7 bases at J, with 18 bases between. CDR3 length equals 15 residues. The germline V gene has CDR1 SGHNT and CDR2 YENEEA. The CDR3 loop reads CASSIGRSAGNEQFF. CDR3 nucleotide sequence: TGTGCCAGCAGCATCGGCAGATCCGCGGGAAATGAGCAGTTCTTC.

The chain joins TRBV11-2 to TRBJ2-2; D is undetermined. This CDR3 spans 10 amino acids. Germline V gives CDR1 SGHAT, CDR2 FQNNGV. The germline V and J ends were trimmed by 8 bases and 6 bases, with 4 bases remaining between them. DNA for the CDR3: TGTGCCAGCCAATCCGGGGAGCTGTTTTTT. Amino acid sequence: CASQSGELFF.

The V gene is TRBV18, the J gene TRBJ2-7; D gene uncertain. The CDR3 is 17 residues long. Trimming removed 1 base from V and 8 bases from J, with 24 bases in between. Germline V CDR1 and CDR2: KGHSH, LQKENI. In DNA form, the CDR3 reads TGTGCCAGCTCACCACAGGGCGCATCTCCCTCTCGGATCAAGCAGTACTTC. Its protein product is CASSPQGASPSRIKQYF. Complete variable domain (other parts from reference TRBV18 and TRBJ2-7): NAGVMQNPRHLVRRRGQEARLRCSPMKGHSHVYWYRQLPEEGLKFMVYLQKENIIDESGMPKERFSAEFPKEGPSILRIQQVVRGDSAAYFCASSPQGASPSRIKQYFGPGTRLTVT.

This rearrangement joins TRBV4-1 to TRBJ1-1; a possible D gene is TRBD1 (5 bases). The germline CDR1 and CDR2 sequences are MGHRA and YSYEKL. V lost 2 bases and J 1 base, leaving 17 bases between the germline ends. The CDR3 loop spans 17 amino acids. The CDR3 loop reads CASSQLPLGGRNTEAFF. The CDR3 bases are TGCGCCAGCAGCCAACTTCCTCTGGGGGGAAGGAACACTGAAGCTTTCTTT.

The J gene is TRBJ2-7, the V gene TRBV5-8; unclear D gene. V was cut by 0 bases and J by 1 base, with 14 bases left in between. The length of the CDR3 is 16 residues. Germline lookup yields CDR1 SGHTS and CDR2 YDEGEE. Written as DNA, the CDR3 is TGTGCCAGCAGCTTGGCGGGTAGCTGGGCTTCCTACGAGCAGTACTTC. It specifies CASSLAGSWASYEQYF.

This sequence joins TRBV7-8 and TRBJ1-6, with TRBD1 identical over 8 bases. This CDR3 comprises 18 residues. The V and J ends lost 4 bases and 10 bases, in that order; junction bases with no gene match: 18. The germline V gene encodes CDR1 SGHVS and CDR2 FQNEAQ. The CDR3 spells CASSSPFKDRVFGSPLHF. Here the CDR3 DNA reads TGTGCCAGCAGCTCACCCTTTAAGGACAGGGTCTTTGGATCACCCCTCCACTTT.

The chain links TRBV28 to TRBJ1-1, with D possibly being TRBD1 (6 bases). Per the germline V gene, CDR1 is MDHEN and CDR2 is SYDVKM. The CDR3 is 16 amino acids. V lost 6 bases to trimming and J lost 8 bases, with 25 bases between them. The CDR3 region has the DNA TGTGCCAGCAGCCCTTGGGGGGGCGACCGAGCATCCGAAGCTTTCTTT. As protein: CASSPWGGDRASEAFF. Full variable domain (missing parts from reference TRBV28 and TRBJ1-1): DVKVTQSSRYLVKRTGEKVFLECVQDMDHENMFWYRQDPGLGLRLIYFSYDVKMKEKGDIPEGYSVSREKKERFSLILESASTNQTSMYLCASSPWGGDRASEAFFGQGTRLTVV.

The chain combines TRBV27 with TRBJ2-7, with D maybe TRBD2 (5 bases). Germline lookup yields CDR1 MNHEY and CDR2 SMNVEV (reference sequence). V was pared by 3 bases and J by 4 bases, with 13 bases between. CDR3 length: 14 residues. Here the CDR3 DNA reads TGTGCCAGCAGTTTGTATGGGAGTGAGTACGAGCAGTACTTC. Translated, it gives CASSLYGSEYEQYF.

This rearrangement joins TRBV4-3 to TRBJ2-3; tentative D call: TRBD1 (5 bases). The V gene lost 1 base and the J gene lost 0 bases, with 14 bases spanning the gap. Germline values: CDR1 LGHNA, CDR2 YSLEER. The CDR3 is made up of 17 amino acids. The CDR3 DNA is TGCGCCAGCAGCCAAGGGGCCGTGACAGCTAGCACAGATACGCAGTATTTT. Translation gives CASSQGAVTASTDTQYF.

The gene calls are TRBV10-3 and TRBJ2-3, with TRBD2 matching over 9 bases. Trimming removed 6 bases from V and 2 bases from J; junction bases left unmatched: 6. The CDR3 is 15 amino acids. Germline V gene lookup returns CDR1 ENHRY and CDR2 SYGVKD. DNA for the CDR3: TGTGCCATCAGAGCCGCTAGCGGGACCACAGATACGCAGTATTTT. It translates to CAIRAASGTTDTQYF.

The chain couples TRBV11-2 to TRBJ2-2; 15 positions match TRBD2. The germline V gene has CDR1 SGHAT and CDR2 FQNNGV. V trimming: 4 bases; J trimming: 4 bases; junction bases outside the gene matches: 7. This CDR3 comprises 18 residues. The CDR3 DNA is TGTGCCAGCAGCTCGGGACTAGCGGGAGGAAGGATCACCGGGGAGCTGTTTTTT. This encodes CASSSGLAGGRITGELFF.

The gene calls are TRBV3-1 (or the pseudogene TRBV3-2) and TRBJ2-5, with D uncertain. CDR3 length equals 11 residues. The germline gives CDR1 LGHDT, CDR2 YNNKEL (reference sequence). V was cut by 1 base and J by 5 bases, with 2 bases left in between. The CDR3 is CASSQAETQYF. As DNA, the CDR3 is TGTGCCAGCAGCCAAGCCGAGACCCAGTACTTC.

The V gene is TRBV4-2, the J gene TRBJ2-4; D may be TRBD2 (5 bases). Trimming removed 0 bases at V and 2 bases at J, with 8 bases between. Germline CDR1 LGHNA, CDR2 YNFKEQ. This CDR3 contains 15 residues. CDR3 sequence: CASSQDRGTKNIQYF. The CDR3 coding sequence is TGTGCCAGCAGCCAAGATCGAGGGACCAAAAACATTCAGTACTTC.

The chain is built from TRBV6-5 and TRBJ1-6; 8 bases are shared with TRBD1. V lost 4 bases to trimming and J lost 7 bases; unmatched junction nucleotides: 9. From germline, CDR1 is MNHEY and CDR2 SVGAGI. This CDR3 is built from 16 residues. The CDR3 bases are TGTGCCAGCAGTTTCACCAGGACAGGGCTAAATTCACCCCTCCACTTT. This sequence encodes CASSFTRTGLNSPLHF.